The entry that follows covers one T cell receptor (beta chain) sequence. Its antigen remains undetermined. Base qualities are missing; no much larger clone stands one base away. The library came from 5' RACE. For sequencing, an Illumina HiSeq 2000 was employed. Template switching added a universal primer binding site, and the final cDNA carried a unique molecular identifier that allowed TCR cDNA molecules to be counted accurately. Specific primers in the conserved constant-segment region were used to synthesize first-strand cDNA for TCR alpha and beta chains. To control for contamination, every cDNA library carried two barcodes: a SMART-Mk sample barcode plus Illumina barcodes. TruSeq adapter sequences, together with Illumina sample barcodes, were added in two successive PCR steps. TCR alpha and beta cDNA libraries were sequenced on the Illumina HiSeq platform with custom primers. Under the source paper's analysis protocol: Raw reads were processed with MiGEC to extract unique molecular identifiers, and MiXCR was used to determine CDR3 positions. Recombination models were inferred per individual with the repgenHMM and IGoR tools using an EM algorithm. Shared clonotype analysis was performed with the tcR package in R, normalizing sharing by the product of cloneset sizes. To study raw recombination without the effects of thymic and clonal selection, out-of-frame nonproductive sequences were analyzed. The public reads were reanalyzed by TCRdb: fastp trimming at Q25, MiXCR alignment, in-frame beta chains only. CDR3 protein sequences are deduplicated, and each keeps its most common genes and DNA. The V and J calls shown here were made by TCRdb, not taken from the authors' results. The sample table shows around 570,000 distinct CDR3 sequences, and 9.5% to 10% are seen once. Around 3% of the sample is held by the ten biggest clonotypes.

The source of the sample is a study of identical twins (dated by TCRdb to the mid-2010s). With regard to the full study: To test whether fetal clonotypes persist, the study used deep sequencing on TCR alpha and beta repertoires from monozygotic twins, unrelated adults of various ages, and cord blood. To rule out contamination, the twin experiments were replicated at different times with different library preparation protocols.

Study-level results and caveats: Recombination models systematically underestimated out-of-frame TCR alpha sharing in monozygotic twins but agreed with sharing between unrelated individuals. Because the same donors could not be followed over many years, conclusions were based on cross-sectional statistical analysis. Fewer insertions were carried by abundant cord blood beta clonotypes; a weaker similar trend was observed in young adult naive repertoires, while no such trend was observed in memory repertoires. A weaker excess of twin sharing was found in beta out-of-frame sequences because the signal-to-noise ratio was lowered by fewer shared sequences. Compared with coincidental sharing between unrelated individuals, out-of-frame TCR alpha sequences shared between twins had an excess of sequences with low generation probability. Zero-insertion analyses could be partly confounded by invariant T cells such as MAIT and iNKT, although diverse VJ usage argued against such confounding for most clonotypes.

The CDR3, from cysteine to phenylalanine, totals 12 residues. This entry keeps only the CDR3 DNA: 36 bases, framed from base 1. A distance of 7 bases separates the germline ends of V and J, which lose 3 bases and 7 bases respectively. The germline V gene provides CDR1 SGHTA and CDR2 FQGNSA. Every donor in the study was a healthy Caucasian. Three pairs of female monozygotic twins, all aged roughly 18 to 30 years, were included in the twin cohort. Peripheral blood mononuclear cells were used as the source from which RNA for TCR libraries was isolated. These same records also appear under a second study, on yellow fever vaccine responses in identical twins. Per the second study: The T cell response to vaccination in identical twins was reported by the authors to appear partly convergent and partly personalized. In identical twins, the study followed T cell clones that responded to the vaccine with precision.

Sequencing input: PBMCs. The clonotype was recovered from a young woman in good health. The chain joins TRBV7-2 to TRBJ2-1; the D gene cannot be named for sure. At the DNA level, the sequence is TGTGCCAGCAGCTTCAAAGGAAATGAGCAGTTCTTC. This yields the protein CASSFKGNEQFF.